Listed here are 22 T cell receptor beta chains from one sample, sequenced in a study of blood T cell repertoires in COVID-19. The table came from immunoSEQ multiplex PCR; TCRdb's copy has only in-frame clones and leaves some out. Of roughly 160,000 clones in the sample, 90% are singletons; the top ten hold 0.45% to 0.65%. The sequencing input was peripheral blood. The receptor source for this set is a man over 45 with acute or convalescent COVID-19.

The rearrangement links TRBV27 to TRBJ2-2; TRBD1 aligns across 10 bases. V gave up 1 base and J gave up 4 bases; unmatched junction bases: 3. Germline CDR1 reads MNHEY; CDR2 reads SMNVEV (reference sequence). The CDR3 is made up of 16 amino acids. CDR3 sequence reads: CASSLLGQGRTGELFF. Written as DNA, the CDR3 is TGTGCCAGCAGTTTATTGGGACAGGGGCGCACCGGGGAGCTGTTTTTT.

In its sample, this clone was seen once. CDR3 protein: CASSFGITDTQYF. In nucleotides, the CDR3 is TGTGCCAGCAGTTTCGGTATCACAGATACGCAGTATTTT. This rearrangement joins TRBV12-3 or TRBV12-4 to TRBJ2-3; D unclear. There are 13 residues in the CDR3. The V end lost 3 bases, the J end lost 2 bases, and 6 bases lay between the germline ends.

The chain carries TRBV10-3 and TRBJ1-2; a weak D match, TRBD1 (6 bases). V dropped 6 bases and J dropped 2 bases, with 13 bases sitting between them. Per germline, CDR1 ENHRY and CDR2 SYGVKD. The CDR3 is 14 amino acids. The CDR3 DNA reads TGTGCCATCAGAGAGCGGACAGCGAACTATGGCTACACCTTC. Amino acids: CAIRERTANYGYTF.

This chain connects TRBV14 to TRBJ1-2; D is unresolved. The CDR3 consists of 14 residues. V lost 4 bases, J lost 0 bases, and 9 bases lay in between. Germline V CDR1 and CDR2: SGHDN, FVKESK. This chain's CDR3 is CASSPSPANYGYTF. The CDR3 coding sequence is TGTGCCAGCAGCCCCTCACCGGCTAACTATGGCTACACCTTC.

The CDR3 DNA reads TGTGCCAGTAGTATAATTGGGGGGGAATACAATGAGCAGTTCTTC. Its protein is CASSIIGGEYNEQFF. The V gene is TRBV19, the J gene TRBJ2-1; 7 bases agree with TRBD2. The V gene's germline CDR1 is LNHDA and CDR2 SQIVND (reference sequence). This CDR3 has 15 residues. V lost 2 bases, J lost 4 bases, and 5 bases stayed unmatched.

In this sample, this clone turned up once. The chain links TRBV10-3 to TRBJ1-6; D is ambiguous. This CDR3 contains 15 residues. In germline, CDR1 is ENHRY, CDR2 SYGVKD. The V gene lost 5 bases and the J gene lost 4 bases, with 12 bases spanning the gap. For the CDR3, the DNA is TGTGCCATCAGTTTAGACAACCTATATAATTCACCCCTCCACTTT. Protein product: CAISLDNLYNSPLHF.

This chain connects TRBV30 to TRBJ2-1; D is possibly TRBD2 (7 bases). The CDR3 is 15 residues long. Trimming pared 1 base from V and 3 bases from J, leaving 13 bases between. From germline, CDR1 is GTSNPN and CDR2 SVGIG (reference sequence). The CDR3 is CAWSGLGGLYNEQFF. The CDR3 nucleotides are TGTGCCTGGAGTGGCCTCGGGGGGCTCTACAATGAGCAGTTCTTC.

The rearrangement joins TRBV4-2 to TRBJ1-4; 8 bases align to TRBD1. CDR1 and CDR2 (germline): LGHNA, YNFKEQ. J gave up 7 bases and V 3 bases, and 7 bases lay outside the gene matches. CDR3 length: 15 residues. CDR3 region: CASSHRGPFGEKLFF. The CDR3 coding sequence is TGTGCCAGCAGCCACAGGGGGCCGTTTGGTGAAAAACTGTTTTTT.

The chain joins TRBV7-2 to TRBJ2-7, with D possibly being TRBD1 (5 bases). The CDR3 contains 13 residues. Between the trimmed V and J ends, which lost 3 bases and 5 bases, there was a span of 11 bases. CDR1 is SGHTA, CDR2 FQGNSA, per germline. CDR3 sequence reads: CASSFTGFNEQYF. The CDR3 nucleotides are TGTGCCAGCAGCTTTACAGGATTCAACGAGCAGTACTTC.

V gene TRBV20-1 combines with J gene TRBJ2-5, with 7 bases lining up with TRBD1. This CDR3 comprises 11 residues. Germline-derived CDR1 and CDR2 are DFQATT and SNEGSKA (reference sequence). The junction had 2 bases not matched to a gene; V was cut back by 6 bases and J by 4 bases. CDR3 DNA: TGCAGTGCAGGGGGCGGAGAGACCCAGTACTTC. Protein product: CSAGGGETQYF.

This rearrangement joins TRBV19 to TRBJ2-2; 8 nucleotides match TRBD1. Per germline, CDR1 LNHDA and CDR2 SQIVND (reference sequence). The CDR3 loop spans 15 amino acids. V trimming: 7 bases; J trimming: 7 bases; junction bases outside the gene matches: 11. CDR3 loop: CASKSQGAVGGELFF. The DNA for the CDR3 is TGTGCCAGTAAAAGTCAGGGGGCCGTTGGCGGGGAGCTGTTTTTT.

The V call is TRBV30, the J call TRBJ1-1; 11 positions match TRBD1. Per germline, CDR1 GTSNPN and CDR2 SVGIG (reference sequence). This CDR3 comprises 14 residues. V shed 0 bases, J shed 5 bases, and the junction held 2 bases outside the gene matches. CDR3 region: CAWSVGQGVTEAFF. Here the CDR3 DNA reads TGTGCCTGGAGTGTGGGACAGGGGGTAACTGAAGCTTTCTTT.

The J gene is TRBJ2-1, the V gene TRBV6-6; TRBD1 agrees at 7 bases. The CDR3 sequence is 14 residues long. Looked up from germline, CDR1 is MNHNY and CDR2 is SVGAGI (reference sequence). V was pared by 5 bases and J by 9 bases, with 10 bases of the junction left unmatched. The CDR3 loop reads CASSDYAGGSEQFF. CDR3 DNA: TGTGCCAGCAGTGATTACGCAGGGGGTAGTGAGCAGTTCTTC.

This clone was seen a single time. The chain joins TRBV5-4 to TRBJ1-5; 8 positions agree with TRBD1. The germline gives CDR1 SGHNT, CDR2 YYREEE (reference sequence). Losses at the gene ends were 2 bases for V and 2 bases for J; bases not matched to a gene: 6. This CDR3 is 16 amino acids long. In DNA form, the CDR3 reads TGTGCCAGCAGCTTAGGAGGACAGGGCGGCAATCAGCCCCAGCATTTT. It specifies CASSLGGQGGNQPQHF.

The chain uses TRBV20-1 and TRBJ1-5; 7 bases match TRBD1. This CDR3 is built from 14 residues. J was trimmed by 4 bases and V by 3 bases; bases with no gene match: 6. Germline V CDR1 and CDR2: DFQATT, SNEGSKA (reference sequence). DNA for the CDR3: TGCAGTGCTAGTTGGCAGGGGGAAAATCAGCCCCAGCATTTT. It codes for CSASWQGENQPQHF.

This rearrangement joins TRBV6-5 to TRBJ1-5; D call uncertain. Germline CDR1 MNHEY, CDR2 SVGAGI. Trimming pared 5 bases from V and 4 bases from J, leaving 6 bases between. This CDR3 is 12 amino acids long. The CDR3 bases are TGTGCCAGCAGTCCGAGAAATCAGCCCCAGCATTTT. Protein sequence: CASSPRNQPQHF.

This rearrangement joins TRBV5-8 to TRBJ1-6; D unresolved. CDR1 is SGHTS and CDR2 is YDEGEE in the germline V gene. Trimming left V 0 bases short and J 5 bases short, with 6 bases between. This CDR3 contains 14 residues. Written as DNA, the CDR3 is TGTGCCAGCAGCTTGGTTCAGAATAATTCACCCCTCCACTTT. Translation gives CASSLVQNNSPLHF. The full variable domain, rest sourced from reference TRBV5-8 and TRBJ1-6, is EAGVTQSPTHLIKTRGQQATLRCSPISGHTSVYWYQQALGLGLQFLLWYDEGEERNRGNFPPRFSGRQFPNYSSELNVNALELEDSALYLCASSLVQNNSPLHFGNGTRLTVT.

The chain uses TRBV9 and TRBJ2-7; D may be TRBD2 (5 bases). CDR1 is SGDLS, CDR2 YYNGEE, per germline. Deletions cut 3 bases from V and 1 base from J, with 8 bases between. This CDR3 region has 13 residues. The CDR3: CASSGTSSYEQYF. In DNA, the CDR3 is TGTGCCAGCAGCGGCACTAGTTCCTACGAGCAGTACTTC. The variable domain in full, with the rest retrieved from reference TRBV9 and TRBJ2-7, is DSGVTQTPKHLITATGQRVTLRCSPRSGDLSVYWYQQSLDQGLQFLIQYYNGEERAKGNILERFSAQQFPDLHSELNLSSLELGDSALYFCASSGTSSYEQYFGPGTRLTVT.

CDR3 loop: CASSFQGSSYNEQFF. The DNA for the CDR3 is TGTGCCAGCAGCTTCCAGGGAAGCTCCTACAATGAGCAGTTCTTC. The V and J genes are TRBV7-2 and TRBJ2-1; maybe TRBD1 (5 bases). Germline assignment: CDR1 SGHTA and CDR2 FQGNSA. V lost 3 bases and J 0 bases, leaving 9 bases between the germline ends. CDR3 size: 15 residues.

The chain employs TRBV19 and TRBJ1-6; possible D gene TRBD1, 6 bases. The germline V gene has CDR1 LNHDA and CDR2 SQIVND (reference sequence). With 4 bases removed from V and 7 bases from J, the gap between germline ends came to 23 bases. The length of the CDR3 is 18 residues. The CDR3 sequence is CASSRQPDPGAWNSPLHF. In DNA, the CDR3 is TGTGCCAGTAGTAGACAACCAGACCCAGGGGCCTGGAATTCACCCCTCCACTTT.

V usage is TRBV18 and J usage is TRBJ2-7; 8 bases match TRBD1. CDR1 and CDR2 from the germline V gene are KGHSH and LQKENI. There are 14 residues in the CDR3. The J segment lost 1 base and the V segment lost 5 bases, leaving 4 bases of the junction unmatched. The CDR3 bases are TGTGCCAGCTCAGGGGACAGGTCATCCTACGAGCAGTACTTC. It specifies CASSGDRSSYEQYF.

This chain joins TRBV30 and TRBJ2-3; D is perhaps TRBD1 (6 bases). Germline CDR1 GTSNPN, CDR2 SVGIG (reference sequence). The CDR3 has 13 amino acids. With 1 base removed from V and 8 bases from J, the gap between germline ends came to 13 bases. The CDR3, as DNA: TGTGCCTGGAGTGACTTTGCACAGGGTACGCAGTATTTT. This translates into CAWSDFAQGTQYF.